The sequence of this T cell receptor (beta chain) was determined in a study of graft-versus-host responses after intestinal transplantation. Looking at the study overall: Tacrolimus and steroids were given for two to three years to all recipients after anti-thymocyte globulin induction.

This clone was recorded a few times. Its target is not known. The sample has other DNA sequences that encode this CDR3 too. Generated by immunoSEQ multiplex PCR, the TCRdb table keeps only in-frame clones and is missing some. Here the sample spans about 15,000 clones, 80% to 90% being singletons. V lost 4 bases and J lost 9; bases outside the gene matches: 2. This CDR3 has 12 residues. Germline V gene sequence: CDR1 ENHRY, CDR2 SYGVKD. Findings of the study overall: GvH clones occurred in recipient marrow; some first appeared in ileum or blood. Declines in HvG clones occurring early post-transplant were associated with peak circulating GvH clone levels.

The rearrangement links TRBV10-3 to TRBJ2-1; the match to TRBD2 covers 8 bases. The source material was bone marrow, sampled less than 130 days after intestinal transplantation. This sequence was found in a human patient who received an intestinal transplant, so some T cells may come from the graft donor. CDR3 sequence reads: CAISGSGSEQFF. CDR3 nucleotides: TGTGCCATCAGTGGGAGCGGGAGTGAGCAGTTCTTC.